This T cell receptor beta chain was profiled in a study of T cell responses to AZD1222 COVID-19 vaccine. Of note for this clone: The antigen is unknown.

Libraries were prepared by immunoSEQ multiplex PCR; TCRdb keeps only in-frame clonotypes and omits some of them. Of tens of thousands of clones in the sample, about nine tenths were seen once. CDR1 SGHVS and CDR2 FQNEAQ come from the germline V gene. Trimming cost V 5 bases and J 2 bases; bases outside gene matches: 10. This CDR3 spans 18 amino acids. General observations from the study: Sampled repertoires all dated from after the peak T cell response. The study identified only a handful of AZD1222 recipients as seropositive at baseline. Possibly, clonal diversity was underestimated; donors were largely white British and included more females.

This TCR came from an adult in good health. This specimen consisted of peripheral blood, obtained on day 0 of AZD1222 vaccination. The J gene is TRBJ2-2, the V gene TRBV7-8, with 11 bases fitting TRBD2. CDR3 DNA: TGTGCCAGCAGCCGGCGGATGGGACTAGCGGACAACACCGGGGAGCTGTTTTTT. This gives the protein CASSRRMGLADNTGELFF.